What follows describes a single T cell receptor (beta chain). The data were taken from a study of shared clonotypes between healthy human individuals. Clones were sequenced by immunoSEQ multiplex PCR, and TCRdb holds only the in-frame ones, with some missing. The table lists 2 million to 2.5 million clones, roughly 93% of them singletons. This CDR3 has 11 residues. The germline CDR1 and CDR2 sequences are MNHEY and SMNVEV (reference sequence). The V and J ends lost 3 bases and 12 bases respectively, with 12 bases between them. Sequences were obtained from naive CD4+ T cells from PBMCs. Subset: CD45RA+ positively selected. V and J are TRBV27 and TRBJ2-7; D is perhaps TRBD2 (6 bases). This TCR derives from a young man in good health. Some clones in this sample may be carry-over from other donors' samples. The CDR3 region is CASSFGSSVYF. CDR3 coding DNA: TGTGCCAGCAGTTTTGGGTCTAGCGTGTACTTC.